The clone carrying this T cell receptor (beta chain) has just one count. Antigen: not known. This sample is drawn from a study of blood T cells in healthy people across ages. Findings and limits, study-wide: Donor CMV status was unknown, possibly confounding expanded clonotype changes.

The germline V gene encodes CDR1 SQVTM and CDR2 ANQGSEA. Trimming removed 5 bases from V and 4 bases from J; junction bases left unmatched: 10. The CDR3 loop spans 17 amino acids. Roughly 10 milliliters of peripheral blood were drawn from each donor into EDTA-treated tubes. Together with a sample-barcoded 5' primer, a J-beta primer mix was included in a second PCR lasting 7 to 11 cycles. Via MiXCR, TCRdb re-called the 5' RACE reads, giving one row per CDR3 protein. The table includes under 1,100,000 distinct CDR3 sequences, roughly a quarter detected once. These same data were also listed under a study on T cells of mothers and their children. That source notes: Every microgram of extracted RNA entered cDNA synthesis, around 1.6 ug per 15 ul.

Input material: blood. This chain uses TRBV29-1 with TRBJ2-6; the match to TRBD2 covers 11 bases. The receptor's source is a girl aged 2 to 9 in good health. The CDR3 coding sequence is TGCAGCGTTAGAGTAGCGGGGGGGATATCCGGGGCCAACGTCCTGACTTTC. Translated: CSVRVAGGISGANVLTF.